This TCR beta chain was recovered during a study of OX40 agonist ivuxolimab in advanced cancers. Study-wide context: Patients undergoing dose escalation presented with hepatocellular carcinoma, melanoma, renal cell or head and neck cancer. Findings and limits, study-wide: Partly responding patients at 0.1-3.0 mg/kg showed some of the smallest clonal expansion. At 0.1 to 3.0 mg/kg, clonal expansion of CD4+ and CD8+ blood T cells had occurred by week 6.

Germline loops: CDR1 SGHNT, CDR2 YYREEE (reference sequence). The CDR3 contains 13 residues. Profiling relied on immunoSEQ multiplex PCR, and the TCRdb table lists in-frame clones only, not all of them. This table has about 85,000 clones, 80% to 90% appearing once. In regard to this clone: Its cognate antigen is unknown. At one end, the junction sequence differs from germline, possibly due to a read error.

The TCR was taken from an adult with an advanced solid tumor such as melanoma, head and neck, liver or kidney cancer. The input for sequencing was CD4+ or CD8+ T cells sorted from blood, taken in a trial of the OX40 agonist ivuxolimab. The rearrangement links TRBV5-4 to TRBJ2-3; D is ambiguous. This CDR3 is CASSLASTDTQYF. CDR3 coding DNA: TGTGCCAGCAGCTTGGCCAGCACCGATACGCAGTATTTT.